This T cell receptor beta chain was identified in a study of T cell repertoires in cytomegalovirus infection. Overall study: CMV epitopes used comprised recently identified HLA-C-restricted ones and well-studied HLA-B-restricted ones. CMV infection and matching HLA type were both indicated by public TCR beta signatures.

As to this clonotype: Antigen unknown.

Study-level points and caveats: There were carriers of CMV plus the relevant HLA, and cumulative public TCR beta family frequency identified them. Ex vivo responses were dominated by HLA-C-restricted CMV-specific TCR beta clonotypes.

TCRdb re-analysed the reads in MiXCR, keeping a single row per CDR3 protein. The table lists under 850,000 distinct CDR3 sequences, about 30% of them singletons. The V end lost 9 bases, the J end lost 8 bases, and 16 bases lay between the germline ends. CDR1 is LNHDA, CDR2 SQIVND, per germline (reference sequence). The CDR3 contains 13 residues. The rearrangement uses TRBV19 and TRBJ1-4; a possible D gene is TRBD1 (5 bases). The receptor's source is a human donor in good health (CMV status not recorded). Some clones in this sample may be carry-over from other donors' samples. The sample in question was cultured PBMCs, obtained from culture after CMV antigen stimulation. CDR3 DNA sequence: TGTGCCAGGAAGACGGGGCGGGGAGAAAAACTGTTTTTT. Its protein is CARKTGRGEKLFF. Supplemented by reference TRBV19 and TRBJ1-4, the full variable domain reads DGGITQSPKYLFRKEGQNVTLSCEQNLNHDAMYWYRQDPGQGLRLIYYSQIVNDFQKGDIAEGYSVSREKKESFPLTVTSAQKNPTAFYLCARKTGRGEKLFFGSGTQLSVL.